A selection of T cell receptor beta chains follows, all from one sample in a study of shared clonotypes between healthy human individuals. TCRdb's table, derived via immunoSEQ multiplex PCR, lists solely in-frame clones and lacks some. The sample holds roughly 490,000 clones; 65% to 80% are singletons and the top ten take 9.5% to 15%. The specimen was PBMCs. Receptor source: a woman in her 40s in good health. Some clones in this sample may be carry-over from other donors' samples. Each CDR3 is given with its conserved first and last residue. D genes are given only for firm matches. Size tells how often a clone was seen (once, few, many) or the class of an expanded clone, and some rows leave it out.

>TRBV29-1|NA|once|TRBJ1-2
TGCAGCGTTGATGGGGTAGGAGACTATGGCTACACCTTC
CSVDGVGDYGYTF
>TRBV7-7|NA|NA|TRBJ2-5
TGTGCTAGCGGTTCGGGGGAGCAAGAGACCCAGTACTTC
CASGSGEQETQYF
>TRBV4-3|TRBD1|NA|TRBJ1-4
TGCGCCAGCAGCCAACGGGACAGGGCAGAACTGTTTTTT
CASSQRDRAELFF
>TRBV10-2|NA|NA|TRBJ1-1
TGCGCCAGCAGTGATGGGATAGGGAGGACTGAAGCTTTCTTT
CASSDGIGRTEAFF
>TRBV14|NA|NA|TRBJ2-7
TGTGCCAGCAGCCGGACTAAGAGGAGCTCCTACGAGCAGTACTTC
CASSRTKRSSYEQYF
>TRBV28|NA|NA|TRBJ1-2
TGTGCCAGCAGTTCCCTCCGGGCTGGCTATGGCTACACCTTC
CASSSLRAGYGYTF
>TRBV2|TRBD1|NA|TRBJ1-5
TGTGCCAGTAGCTACGGGACAGCGGGCAATCAGCCCCAGCATTTT
CASSYGTAGNQPQHF
>TRBV11-2|NA|NA|TRBJ1-1
TGTGCCAGCAGCTTTTTCCAGGGGACCACTGAAGCTTTCTTT
CASSFFQGTTEAFF
>TRBV5-4|TRBD1|few|TRBJ1-1
TGTGCCAGCAGCGCGGGACAGGGGGTTCACACTGAAGCTTTCTTT
CASSAGQGVHTEAFF
>TRBV7-2|NA|NA|TRBJ2-7
TGTGCCAGCAGCTTAATTGGGAATACGCGAGGGTTCCCCTACGAGCAGTACTTC
CASSLIGNTRGFPYEQYF
>TRBV30|NA|few|TRBJ1-1
TGTGCCTGGAGTCTTGGGGGCTGGAACACTGAAGCTTTCTTT
CAWSLGGWNTEAFF
>TRBV30|TRBD1|NA|TRBJ1-4
TGTGCCTGGAGTTATGGACAGGGGACTGAAAAACTGTTTTTT
CAWSYGQGTEKLFF
>TRBV6-4|NA|NA|TRBJ2-7
TGTGCCAGCAGTGACTCTTATCAGGGAGAGCAGTACTTC
CASSDSYQGEQYF
>TRBV5-6|NA|NA|TRBJ1-2
TGTGCCAGCAGCCAACCTCGGTATGGCTACACCTTC
CASSQPRYGYTF
>TRBV7-3|NA|NA|TRBJ2-3
TGTGCCAGCAGCTTAACCCCTAGCACAGATACGCAGTATTTT
CASSLTPSTDTQYF
>TRBV28|NA|NA|TRBJ2-1
TGTGCCAGCAGTTTAGTCAATGAGCAGTTCTTC
CASSLVNEQFF
>TRBV5-6|NA|NA|TRBJ2-1
TGTGCCAGCAGCTACCCCGGGCTACGAGACGGCAATGAGCAGTTCTTC
CASSYPGLRDGNEQFF
>TRBV7-9|NA|NA|TRBJ1-4
TGTGCCAGCTCCCTTCAGAGGGGGAGAGGTGATGAAAAACTGTTTTTT
CASSLQRGRGDEKLFF
>TRBV15|TRBD2|NA|TRBJ2-1
TGTGCCACCAGCAGAGATGGCGGGAGAACCTACAATGAGCAGTTCTTC
CATSRDGGRTYNEQFF
>TRBV14|NA|NA|TRBJ2-3
TGTGCCAGCAGCCATCAGTGGACAGATACGCAGTATTTT
CASSHQWTDTQYF
>TRBV29-1|TRBD1|NA|TRBJ2-5
TGCAGCGTCTTACAGGGGAGAGAGACCCAGTACTTC
CSVLQGRETQYF
>TRBV6-5|NA|few|TRBJ1-3
TGTGCCAGCAGTTACTCGAGGATCTTCTCTGGAAACACCATATATTTT
CASSYSRIFSGNTIYF
>TRBV12-5|NA|NA|TRBJ2-7
TGTGCTAGTGGTGCAGGGGTGGACGGCGAGCAGTACTTC
CASGAGVDGEQYF
>TRBV11-2|NA|few|TRBJ2-1
TGTGCCAGCAGCTTAACCCCCAGGTTCTACAATGAGCAGTTCTTC
CASSLTPRFYNEQFF
>TRBV27|NA|NA|TRBJ2-7
TGTGCCAGCAGTTTAAGCCAATCCTACGAGCAGTACTTC
CASSLSQSYEQYF
>TRBV6-4|NA|NA|TRBJ2-5
TGTGCCAGCAGTGTTTCATGGCGGGAGACCCAGTACTTC
CASSVSWRETQYF
>TRBV5-1|NA|NA|TRBJ2-5
TGCGCCAGCAGCTTGGAACAAGCGGTCTTTCAAGAGACCCAGTACTTC
CASSLEQAVFQETQYF
>TRBV5-1|NA|few|TRBJ1-1
TGCGCCAGCAGCTTGGGTTATAACACTGAAGCTTTCTTT
CASSLGYNTEAFF
>TRBV9|TRBD2|NA|TRBJ2-5
TGTGCCAGCAGCGTAGCCCCGCTGACTAGCGGGATAGAGACCCAGTACTTC
CASSVAPLTSGIETQYF
>TRBV9|NA|NA|TRBJ2-7
TGTGCCAGCAGCGGCGGTGGGGCGCCCGAGCAGTACTTC
CASSGGGAPEQYF
>TRBV27|NA|NA|TRBJ2-1
TGTGCCAGCAGTTTGCGGCCTATCTCCTACAATGAGCAGTTCTTC
CASSLRPISYNEQFF
>TRBV30|NA|NA|TRBJ1-1
TGTGCCTGGAGTGCCCGGGGGGGCGCGTGGGCTTTCTTT
CAWSARGGAWAFF